This entry lists 10 T cell receptor beta chains sequenced from one sample in a study of CD8+ T cells in alopecia areata. Investigators isolated RNA and reverse transcribed it into cDNA to act as the sequencing template. Sequencing was performed with immunoSEQ multiplex PCR; in TCRdb, only in-frame clones are kept and a portion is missing. This sample has about 110,000 clones, with approximately 61% found just once. Material: NKG2D-low CD8+ T cells sorted from blood. The origin of the receptors is a human donor with alopecia areata.

The genes are TRBV7-3 and TRBJ2-3; D gene uncertain. Germline CDR1 reads SGHTA; CDR2 reads FQGTGA. The CDR3 consists of 12 residues. V was trimmed by 2 bases and J by 7 bases, leaving 7 bases between them. In DNA, the CDR3 is TGTGCCAGCAGCTTAGGGGATAATACGCAGTATTTT. It yields the protein CASSLGDNTQYF. The variable domain in full, with the rest retrieved from reference TRBV7-3 and TRBJ2-3, is GAGVSQTPSNKVTEKGKYVELRCDPISGHTALYWYRQSLGQGPEFLIYFQGTGAADDSGLPNDRFFAVRPEGSVSTLKIQRTERGDSAVYLCASSLGDNTQYFGPGTRLTVL.

This clone has more than one count but fewer than ten. The V and J genes are TRBV5-4 and TRBJ1-4, with D tentatively TRBD1 (6 bases). Trimming took 2 bases from V and 4 from J, leaving 15 bases between them. The CDR3 has 16 amino acids. CDR1 and CDR2 from the germline V gene are SGHNT and YYREEE (reference sequence). As DNA, the CDR3 is TGTGCCAGCAGCTTCGACGGGGACACCATTAATGAAAAACTGTTTTTT. The encoded protein is CASSFDGDTINEKLFF.

The gene calls are TRBV29-1 and TRBJ2-1; 13 bases are shared with TRBD2. CDR1 SQVTM and CDR2 ANQGSEA come from the germline V gene. Losses at the gene ends were 7 bases for V and 9 bases for J; bases not matched to a gene: 3. The CDR3 is 12 amino acids. Here the CDR3 reads CSGLAGGGEQFF. In nucleotides, the CDR3 is TGCAGCGGACTAGCGGGAGGAGGTGAGCAGTTCTTC.

This clone was found once. The gene calls are TRBV4-1 and TRBJ1-1; D is perhaps TRBD1 (5 bases). V was shortened by 3 bases and J by 1 base, with 6 bases between the two germline ends. CDR3 length: 13 residues. Germline V lookup: CDR1 MGHRA, CDR2 YSYEKL. The CDR3 region has the DNA TGCGCCAGCAGCCACACAGGGAACACTGAAGCTTTCTTT. It is translated as CASSHTGNTEAFF.

There are a few counts of this clone. At one boundary the junction diverges from the germline segment, which might be a read error. This chain links TRBV20-1 with TRBJ2-7; 11 nucleotides match TRBD2. This CDR3 contains 11 residues. CDR1 and CDR2 (germline): DFQATT, SNEGSKA (reference sequence). CDR3 coding DNA: TGCAGTGCACCGGAGGGACTAGCGGAGTCCTTC. Translated, it gives CSAPEGLAESF.

V usage is TRBV5-6 and J usage is TRBJ2-3; D perhaps matches TRBD1 (5 bases). Trimming pared 1 base from V and 2 bases from J, leaving 17 bases between. This CDR3 contains 17 residues. CDR1 and CDR2 from the germline V gene are SGHDT and YYEEEE. For the CDR3, the DNA is TGTGCCAGCAGCTTGCTCGACAGTTACCACACCACAGATACGCAGTATTTT. Translating it yields CASSLLDSYHTTDTQYF.

This sequence joins TRBV29-1 and TRBJ2-2; D not resolved. V lost 2 bases and J lost 2, with 12 bases in between. Germline assignment: CDR1 SQVTM and CDR2 ANQGSEA. CDR3 length equals 15 residues. This CDR3 reads CSVELTRINTGELFF. In DNA form, the CDR3 reads TGCAGCGTTGAACTCACGAGGATAAACACCGGGGAGCTGTTTTTT.

The chain links TRBV14 to TRBJ2-1; 13 bases are a match to TRBD2. The germline CDR1 and CDR2 sequences are SGHDN and FVKESK. The CDR3 is 18 amino acids. J gave up 9 bases and V 0 bases, and 11 bases lay outside the gene matches. CDR3 coding DNA: TGTGCCAGCAGCCAAGATCTGGGACTAGCGGGATCGAGTTCTGAGCAGTTCTTC. Its translation is CASSQDLGLAGSSSEQFF.

This sequence joins TRBV9 and TRBJ1-1; D gene uncertain. V was shortened by 6 bases and J by 3 bases, with 9 bases between the two germline ends. The CDR3 has 12 residues. Per germline, CDR1 SGDLS and CDR2 YYNGEE. The CDR3 is CASKAADTEAFF. CDR3 in DNA: TGTGCCAGCAAGGCCGCGGACACTGAAGCTTTCTTT. The full variable domain, in which reference TRBV9 and TRBJ1-1 provide the parts outside the CDR3, is DSGVTQTPKHLITATGQRVTLRCSPRSGDLSVYWYQQSLDQGLQFLIQYYNGEERAKGNILERFSAQQFPDLHSELNLSSLELGDSALYFCASKAADTEAFFGQGTRLTVV.

This clone appeared many times. The genes are TRBV5-4 and TRBJ2-1; D is uncertain. The CDR3 runs to 12 residues. V was pared by 5 bases and J by 5 bases, with 8 bases between. Germline-derived CDR1 and CDR2 are SGHNT and YYREEE (reference sequence). This CDR3 reads CASSSWNNEQFF. The CDR3 region has the DNA TGTGCCAGCAGTTCCTGGAACAATGAGCAGTTCTTC.